Listed below are T cell receptor beta chains from one sample, sequenced in a study of cytomegalovirus exposure and HLA in healthy donors. The table came from immunoSEQ multiplex PCR; TCRdb's copy has only in-frame clones and leaves some out. The table has around 190,000 clones, around 77% seen once. Specimen: PBMCs. The receptors were sampled from a man aged 55-75 years in good health and CMV-seronegative. Each CDR3 is given with its conserved first and last residue. A D gene is named only where the DNA matches it firmly. Clone size is not always given. Where it is, it says once, few, many or a class for expanded clones.

J: TRBJ2-5
V: TRBV6-6
D: TRBD1
size: NA
CDR3: CASSFTGGQGVETQYF
DNA: TGTGCCAGCAGTTTCACCGGGGGACAGGGGGTTGAGACCCAGTACTTC

J: TRBJ1-2
V: TRBV9
D: TRBD1
size: NA
CDR3: CASSTGQGRVYGYTF
DNA: TGTGCCAGCAGCACCGGACAGGGAAGAGTCTATGGCTACACCTTC

J: TRBJ2-1
V: TRBV7-8
D: NA
size: NA
CDR3: CASSFDRNPNEQFF
DNA: TGTGCCAGCAGCTTCGACAGGAACCCCAATGAGCAGTTCTTC

J: TRBJ2-1
V: TRBV11-2
D: NA
size: NA
CDR3: CASSLRYNEQFF
DNA: TGTGCCAGCAGCCTCCGGTACAATGAGCAGTTCTTC

J: TRBJ1-1
V: TRBV2
D: NA
size: NA
CDR3: CASTGNGGTNTEAFF
DNA: TGTGCCAGCACCGGTAACGGGGGGACAAACACTGAAGCTTTCTTT

J: TRBJ1-4
V: TRBV2
D: NA
size: NA
CDR3: CASSRRGETNEKLFF
DNA: TGTGCCAGCAGCCGAAGGGGCGAAACTAATGAAAAACTGTTTTTT

J: TRBJ1-1
V: TRBV2
D: NA
size: NA
CDR3: CASSGEGGHTEAFF
DNA: TGTGCCAGCAGTGGGGAAGGAGGGCACACTGAAGCTTTCTTT

J: TRBJ1-1
V: TRBV29-1
D: NA
size: NA
CDR3: CSVKKQGYPEAFF
DNA: TGCAGCGTTAAAAAACAGGGATACCCTGAAGCTTTCTTT

J: TRBJ2-3
V: TRBV19
D: TRBD2
size: NA
CDR3: CASSFGLARADTQYF
DNA: TGTGCCAGTAGCTTCGGACTAGCAAGGGCAGATACGCAGTATTTT

J: TRBJ2-3
V: TRBV28
D: TRBD2
size: few
CDR3: CASSPPGLAATDTQYF
DNA: TGTGCCAGCAGTCCACCGGGACTAGCGGCCACAGATACGCAGTATTTT

J: TRBJ2-7
V: TRBV19
D: TRBD2
size: NA
CDR3: CASSKTSGSEQYF
DNA: TGTGCCAGTAGTAAGACTAGCGGGAGCGAGCAGTACTTC

J: TRBJ2-2
V: TRBV9
D: NA
size: NA
CDR3: CASSVVETGELFF
DNA: TGTGCCAGCAGCGTGGTAGAGACCGGGGAGCTGTTTTTT

J: TRBJ2-3
V: TRBV5-1
D: NA
size: NA
CDR3: CASSLVGDRTDTQYF
DNA: TGCGCCAGCAGCTTGGTCGGGGATCGCACAGATACGCAGTATTTT

J: TRBJ2-3
V: TRBV11-3
D: NA
size: once
CDR3: CASSLGSSLGTDTQYF
DNA: TGTGCCAGCAGCTTAGGAAGTAGCCTAGGCACAGATACGCAGTATTTT

J: TRBJ2-7
V: TRBV7-9
D: TRBD2
size: NA
CDR3: CSSSLLAGGGGEQYF
DNA: TGTTCCAGCAGCTTACTAGCGGGAGGCGGGGGTGAGCAGTACTTC

J: TRBJ2-7
V: TRBV10-3
D: TRBD1
size: NA
CDR3: CAIGTGPYEQYF
DNA: TGTGCCATCGGGACAGGACCCTACGAGCAGTACTTC

J: TRBJ1-3
V: TRBV11-3
D: NA
size: NA
CDR3: CASSLGDISGNTIYF
DNA: TGTGCCAGCAGCTTAGGGGACATCTCTGGAAACACCATATATTTT

J: TRBJ2-6
V: TRBV7-9
D: NA
size: NA
CDR3: CASSRRFEAAGANVLTF
DNA: TGTGCCAGCAGCCGACGTTTCGAGGCTGCCGGGGCCAACGTCCTGACTTTC

J: TRBJ2-7
V: TRBV7-5
D: NA
size: NA
CDR3: CVRTRTGPSYEQYF
DNA: TGTGTCAGAACCCGGACAGGTCCTTCCTACGAGCAGTACTTC

J: TRBJ1-2
V: TRBV6-5
D: NA
size: NA
CDR3: CASSKTSGVGYGYPF
DNA: TGTGCCAGCAGCAAAACGTCAGGGGTCGGCTATGGCTACCCCTTC

J: TRBJ2-7
V: TRBV2
D: NA
size: NA
CDR3: CASSERGRGFGGEQYF
DNA: TGTGCCAGCAGTGAACGGGGGAGAGGGTTCGGGGGCGAGCAGTACTTC

J: TRBJ2-5
V: TRBV7-3
D: NA
size: NA
CDR3: CASSLAGYETQYF
DNA: TGTGCCAGCAGCTTAGCAGGGTATGAGACCCAGTACTTC

J: TRBJ1-2
V: TRBV9
D: TRBD1
size: NA
CDR3: CASSVYRTGDGYTF
DNA: TGTGCCAGCAGCGTGTACCGAACAGGGGACGGCTACACCTTC

J: TRBJ1-1
V: TRBV5-1
D: NA
size: NA
CDR3: CASSVNKRTEAFF
DNA: TGCGCCAGCAGCGTAAACAAGAGGACTGAAGCTTTCTTT

J: TRBJ1-3
V: TRBV15
D: NA
size: NA
CDR3: CATSRDRGGNTIYF
DNA: TGTGCCACCAGCAGAGATAGAGGAGGAAACACCATATATTTT

J: TRBJ2-5
V: TRBV5-1
D: TRBD2
size: few
CDR3: CASSPDTSGSWGQETQYF
DNA: TGCGCCAGCAGCCCAGACACTAGCGGGAGTTGGGGCCAAGAGACCCAGTACTTC

J: TRBJ2-7
V: TRBV7-2
D: NA
size: NA
CDR3: CASSSSGEGYEQYF
DNA: TGTGCCAGCAGTTCCTCGGGAGAGGGCTACGAGCAGTACTTC

J: TRBJ2-7
V: TRBV5-8
D: TRBD1
size: NA
CDR3: CASSLGGQGFHEQYF
DNA: TGTGCCAGCAGCTTGGGGGGACAGGGGTTCCACGAGCAGTACTTC

J: TRBJ2-7
V: TRBV19
D: TRBD1
size: NA
CDR3: CASSKTGVREQYF
DNA: TGTGCCAGTAGTAAAACAGGGGTTCGCGAGCAGTACTTC

J: TRBJ1-2
V: TRBV19
D: NA
size: NA
CDR3: CASSIDTDSAIGYTF
DNA: TGTGCCAGTAGTATAGATACGGACAGCGCGATAGGCTACACCTTC

J: TRBJ2-7
V: TRBV7-8
D: NA
size: NA
CDR3: CASSLGGGGGDEQYF
DNA: TGTGCCAGCAGCCTGGGAGGAGGGGGCGGTGACGAGCAGTACTTC

J: TRBJ1-2
V: TRBV2
D: TRBD1
size: once
CDR3: CASGGTVYGYTF
DNA: TGTGCCAGTGGAGGGACAGTCTATGGCTACACCTTC

J: TRBJ2-5
V: TRBV27
D: TRBD2
size: NA
CDR3: CASSLGAGRGGGLETQYF
DNA: TGTGCCAGCAGTTTAGGGGCAGGCCGGGGGGGAGGGCTGGAGACCCAGTACTTC

J: TRBJ1-2
V: TRBV28
D: NA
size: NA
CDR3: CASSTNYGYTF
DNA: TGTGCCAGCAGCACTAACTATGGCTACACCTTC

J: TRBJ1-1
V: TRBV11-3
D: NA
size: NA
CDR3: CASSPGQGRSMNTEAFF
DNA: TGTGCCAGCAGCCCCGGGCAGGGGCGAAGTATGAACACTGAAGCTTTCTTT

J: TRBJ2-7
V: TRBV2
D: NA
size: NA
CDR3: CASNLGLPPYGQYF
DNA: TGTGCCAGCAACCTGGGACTTCCCCCCTACGGGCAGTACTTC

J: TRBJ2-5
V: TRBV7-2
D: NA
size: NA
CDR3: CASSLVGGQETQYF
DNA: TGTGCCAGCAGCTTAGTAGGGGGACAAGAGACCCAGTACTTC

J: TRBJ2-5
V: TRBV7-9
D: NA
size: NA
CDR3: CASSPPAGGETQYF
DNA: TGTGCCAGCAGCCCTCCGGCCGGAGGCGAGACCCAGTACTTC

J: TRBJ2-7
V: TRBV7-6
D: TRBD2
size: few
CDR3: CASSPRTSGDYEQYF
DNA: TGTGCCAGCAGCCCGCGGACTAGCGGGGATTACGAGCAGTACTTC

J: TRBJ2-2
V: TRBV29-1
D: TRBD2
size: NA
CDR3: CSGTSGNTGELFF
DNA: TGCAGCGGGACTAGCGGTAACACCGGGGAGCTGTTTTTT

J: TRBJ1-1
V: TRBV5-1
D: NA
size: few
CDR3: CASRMGGNTEAFF
DNA: TGCGCCAGCAGGATGGGGGGGAACACTGAAGCTTTCTTT

J: TRBJ2-6
V: TRBV7-2
D: NA
size: NA
CDR3: CASSLVGGLGSGANVLTF
DNA: TGTGCCAGCAGCCTAGTGGGCGGGCTGGGGTCTGGGGCCAACGTCCTGACTTTC

J: TRBJ2-2
V: TRBV5-1
D: TRBD2
size: few
CDR3: CASIPGLAGGPTGELFF
DNA: TGCGCCAGCATCCCGGGACTAGCGGGAGGGCCCACCGGGGAGCTGTTTTTT

J: TRBJ1-2
V: TRBV7-9
D: NA
size: NA
CDR3: CASSPSRVNGYPF
DNA: TGTGCCAGCAGCCCCTCGAGGGTAAATGGCTACCCCTTC

J: TRBJ2-3
V: TRBV11-2
D: NA
size: NA
CDR3: CASSPGQVLKSDTQYF
DNA: TGTGCCAGCAGTCCCGGTCAGGTCCTAAAGTCCGATACGCAGTATTTT

J: TRBJ2-2
V: TRBV5-1
D: TRBD1
size: NA
CDR3: CASSLAQGANTGELFF
DNA: TGCGCCAGCAGCTTGGCCCAGGGGGCGAACACCGGGGAGCTGTTTTTT